The 24 T cell receptor beta chains presented below share a single source sample, sequenced in a study of CD8+ T cells in alopecia areata. Treatment of the sample: oral pan-JAK inhibitor, 5-10 mg twice daily. As the sequencing template, cDNA was produced by extracting RNA and reverse transcribing it. Produced via immunoSEQ multiplex PCR; TCRdb's table is partial and in-frame only. The sample contains about 99,000 clones, around 84% of which appear only once. The input for sequencing was CD8+ T cells sorted from blood, taken between weeks 30 and 35, from a patient treated with tofacitinib. These receptors originate from a human donor with alopecia areata.

The rearrangement links TRBV13 to TRBJ2-5; TRBD2 matches at 10 bases. The CDR3 totals 19 residues. With 2 bases clipped from V and 5 bases from J, the junction kept 17 bases outside the gene matches. In germline, CDR1 is PRHDT, CDR2 FYEKMQ (reference sequence). The CDR3 DNA follows: TGTGCCAGCAGCTTACAAAGCCCGTGGCTAGCGGGAGCCGGGGAGACCCAGTACTTC. It translates to CASSLQSPWLAGAGETQYF.

This clone was counted a single time. The chain combines TRBV29-1 with TRBJ2-1; 8 bases line up with TRBD2. Germline CDR1 SQVTM, CDR2 ANQGSEA. V shed 0 bases, J shed 6 bases, and the junction held 10 bases outside the gene matches. The CDR3 runs 16 residues. In DNA, the CDR3 is TGCAGCGTTGAAGATCGGGAGCGGGGGAGTTTCAATGAGCAGTTCTTC. Protein sequence: CSVEDRERGSFNEQFF.

The J gene is TRBJ2-7, the V gene TRBV15; TRBD1 matches at 7 bases. J was trimmed by 0 bases and V by 0 bases; bases with no gene match: 5. CDR3 length: 16 amino acids. CDR1 LNHNV and CDR2 YYDKDF come from the germline V gene (reference sequence). CDR3 bases: TGTGCCACCAGCAGAGATCTTTGGGACAGCTCCTACGAGCAGTACTTC. As protein: CATSRDLWDSSYEQYF.

This chain connects TRBV9 to TRBJ2-7; 9 positions match TRBD1. V was pared by 4 bases and J by 1 base, with 6 bases of the junction left unmatched. The length of the CDR3 is 15 residues. From germline, CDR1 is SGDLS and CDR2 YYNGEE. In DNA, the CDR3 is TGTGCCAGCAGCAGGACAGGGGTAGGTTCCTACGAGCAGTACTTC. Translation: CASSRTGVGSYEQYF.

The chain uses TRBV10-3 and TRBJ2-3; maybe TRBD1 (5 bases). Germline CDR1 ENHRY, CDR2 SYGVKD. The length of the CDR3 is 15 residues. V was cut by 3 bases and J by 4 bases, with 14 bases left in between. This CDR3 reads CAISDPGLGADTQYF. For the CDR3, the DNA is TGTGCCATCAGTGACCCAGGGCTGGGCGCAGATACGCAGTATTTT.

The count of this clone is one. This chain links TRBV5-1 with TRBJ1-1; 9 nucleotides align to TRBD1. The CDR3 is made up of 16 amino acids. In germline, CDR1 is SGHRS, CDR2 YFSETQ. Germline trimming cut 4 bases from V and 2 bases from J; bases unmatched to any gene: 9. The CDR3 coding sequence is TGCGCCAGCAGCCTGTCCATGGGACAGGGTAACACTGAAGCTTTCTTT. Translated, it gives CASSLSMGQGNTEAFF.

V and J are TRBV27 and TRBJ1-2; D might be TRBD1 (6 bases). The CDR3 totals 14 residues. V was clipped by 3 bases and J by 4 bases, with 12 bases between them. Per germline, CDR1 MNHEY and CDR2 SMNVEV (reference sequence). In DNA form, the CDR3 reads TGTGCCAGCAGTTTGGTGGGGGCCCCCTATGGCTACACCTTC. It codes for CASSLVGAPYGYTF.

The chain is built from TRBV7-9 and TRBJ1-5; 7 nucleotides line up with TRBD1. V shed 4 bases, J shed 5 bases, and the junction held 11 bases outside the gene matches. Germline CDR1 and CDR2: SEHNR and FQNEAQ (reference sequence). The CDR3 has 16 amino acids. The CDR3 reads CASSSPETGLDQPQHF. The CDR3 bases are TGTGCCAGCAGCTCCCCTGAGACAGGGTTAGATCAGCCCCAGCATTTT.

This sequence joins TRBV7-9 and TRBJ1-3; the match to TRBD1 covers 10 bases. After removal of 4 bases from V and 0 bases from J, the junction contained 9 bases not matched to a gene. Germline CDR1 and CDR2: SEHNR and FQNEAQ (reference sequence). The CDR3 consists of 18 residues. CDR3 bases: TGTGCCAGCAGCTATTCGACAGGGGGCGCGGACTCTGGAAACACCATATATTTT. Translating gives CASSYSTGGADSGNTIYF.

V and J are TRBV29-1 and TRBJ2-7; D is unclear. The CDR3 contains 12 residues. Trimming cost V 0 bases and J 3 bases, with 6 bases left between them. CDR1 is SQVTM and CDR2 is ANQGSEA in the germline V gene. The CDR3 here is CSVEDSGYEQYF. As DNA, the CDR3 is TGCAGCGTTGAAGATTCCGGCTACGAGCAGTACTTC.

This clone was detected a few times. This chain uses TRBV6-6 with TRBJ2-3; 7 nucleotides agree with TRBD2. The junction had 4 bases not matched to a gene; V was cut back by 7 bases and J by 0 bases. The CDR3 is 14 amino acids. Per germline, CDR1 MNHNY and CDR2 SVGAGI (reference sequence). CDR3 sequence (DNA): TGTGCCAGCACTGGGGGGGGTAGCACAGATACGCAGTATTTT. Translating gives CASTGGGSTDTQYF.

The chain employs TRBV7-3 and TRBJ2-3, with D possibly matching TRBD1 (6 bases). The CDR3 runs 16 residues. Germline V gene sequence: CDR1 SGHTA, CDR2 FQGTGA. Between the trimmed V and J ends, which lost 4 bases and 0 bases, there was a span of 14 bases. The CDR3 reads CASSSRQDPSTDTQYF. DNA of the CDR3: TGTGCCAGCAGCTCCAGACAGGACCCTAGCACAGATACGCAGTATTTT.

This chain connects TRBV29-1 to TRBJ1-2, with D uncertain. Germline loops: CDR1 SQVTM, CDR2 ANQGSEA. The CDR3 sequence is 11 residues long. The V and J ends lost 2 bases and 2 bases respectively, with 3 bases between them. The chain's CDR3 is CSVETNYGYTF. The CDR3 nucleotides are TGCAGCGTTGAAACCAACTATGGCTACACCTTC.

This clone was observed a single time. This chain uses TRBV5-1 with TRBJ2-5, with D unclear. This CDR3 contains 12 residues. In germline, CDR1 is SGHRS, CDR2 YFSETQ. V lost 5 bases, J lost 1 base, and 6 bases lay in between. CDR3 nucleotides: TGCGCCAGCAGGAAGCCCCAAGAGACCCAGTACTTC. Translation: CASRKPQETQYF.

The V gene is TRBV5-1, the J gene TRBJ2-7; 7 bases match TRBD1. V shed 5 bases and J 3 bases; nucleotides not matched to a gene: 8. This CDR3 is built from 14 residues. Germline lookup yields CDR1 SGHRS and CDR2 YFSETQ. This CDR3 reads CASRRGQVLYEQYF. CDR3 nucleotides: TGCGCCAGCAGACGAGGACAGGTTCTCTACGAGCAGTACTTC.

This sequence joins TRBV19 and TRBJ2-7; either TRBD1 or TRBD2 may fit D (6 bases each). Per germline, CDR1 LNHDA and CDR2 SQIVND (reference sequence). Trimming stripped 8 bases from V and 2 bases from J, with 10 bases between. The CDR3 length is 12 residues. CDR3 nucleotides: TGTGCCAGTCGAGGGGGGACCTACGAGCAGTACTTC. Protein sequence: CASRGGTYEQYF. The full variable domain, with the rest looked up from reference TRBV19 and TRBJ2-7, is DGGITQSPKYLFRKEGQNVTLSCEQNLNHDAMYWYRQDPGQGLRLIYYSQIVNDFQKGDIAEGYSVSREKKESFPLTVTSAQKNPTAFYLCASRGGTYEQYFGPGTRLTVT.

This clone was found a few times. V usage is TRBV12-5 and J usage is TRBJ2-1; 7 nucleotides agree with TRBD1. The junction had 3 bases not matched to a gene; V was cut back by 6 bases and J by 4 bases. Germline V gene sequence: CDR1 LGHNT, CDR2 FRNRAP. This CDR3 is built from 13 residues. CDR3 DNA: TGTGCTAGTGGCTGGGACAGTTACAATGAGCAGTTCTTC. Translation gives CASGWDSYNEQFF.

On this clone: The same CDR3 arises from other DNA sequences in this sample as well. This chain uses TRBV7-9 with TRBJ2-7, with TRBD2 as a possible D gene (6 bases). The V end was cut by 5 bases, the J end by 4 bases, with 12 bases between. The germline V gene encodes CDR1 SEHNR and CDR2 FQNEAQ (reference sequence). There are 13 residues in the CDR3. The CDR3 nucleotides read TGTGCCAGCAGCCCAACTAGCTCTTACGAGCAGTACTTC. Translated: CASSPTSSYEQYF.

The chain links TRBV7-9 to TRBJ2-2; 11 bases are shared with TRBD2. The CDR3 runs to 15 residues. Per the germline V gene, CDR1 is SEHNR and CDR2 is FQNEAQ (reference sequence). The V segment lost 5 bases and the J segment 6 bases; nucleotides outside the gene matches: 5. The CDR3 DNA follows: TGTGCCAGCAGCGGGGGACTAGCGGTTCCCGGGGAGCTGTTTTTT. This gives the protein CASSGGLAVPGELFF.

The rearrangement joins TRBV9 to TRBJ2-3; 9 positions agree with TRBD1. Germline V gene sequence: CDR1 SGDLS, CDR2 YYNGEE. V lost 3 bases, J lost 6 bases, and 8 bases stayed unmatched. The CDR3 covers 15 residues. CDR3 nucleotides: TGTGCCAGCAGCGACCCGGGACAGGGTGTGGATACGCAGTATTTT. This codes for CASSDPGQGVDTQYF.

The genes are TRBV30 and TRBJ2-1; 7 nucleotides line up with TRBD1. This CDR3 contains 14 residues. CDR1 is GTSNPN and CDR2 is SVGIG in the germline V gene (reference sequence). Germline trimming cut 4 bases from V and 0 bases from J; bases unmatched to any gene: 3. The CDR3 loop is CAWTTGSSYNEQFF. The CDR3 DNA reads TGTGCCTGGACGACAGGGAGCTCCTACAATGAGCAGTTCTTC.

CDR3 sequence (DNA): TGTGCCAGCAGCGCCGAGGGGGTCGGGGCCAACGTCCTGACTTTC. Amino acid sequence: CASSAEGVGANVLTF. The V gene is TRBV7-3, the J gene TRBJ2-6; D is possibly TRBD1 (6 bases). Germline V gives CDR1 SGHTA, CDR2 FQGTGA. The CDR3 is 15 amino acids. Trimming took off 5 bases at V and 4 bases at J, with 12 bases between the two ends.

The chain recombines TRBV4-1 with TRBJ2-5; 9 bases match TRBD2. Near its end, the DNA agrees better with TRBJ2-7, so the J call may be wrong. The germline gives CDR1 MGHRA, CDR2 YSYEKL. The CDR3 loop spans 16 amino acids. The CDR3 loop reads CASSQDRLAESYEQYF. Written as DNA, the CDR3 is TGCGCCAGCAGCCAAGACCGACTAGCGGAATCCTACGAGCAGTACTTC.

In this sample, this clone turned up once. At one of its ends the junction is not consistent with the germline gene, which may arise from a read error. The gene calls are TRBV7-7 and TRBJ2-1; 9 positions match TRBD2. The CDR3 is 15 amino acids. Germline V CDR1 and CDR2: SSHAT, FNYEAQ (reference sequence). For the CDR3, the DNA is TGTGCTAGCAGCTTTAGCGGGAGTTCCTACAATGAGCAGTTCTTC. Residues: CASSFSGSSYNEQFF.